These 14 T cell receptor beta chains share one sample of origin, sequenced in a study of T cells expressing NK-cell markers. From the 5' RACE reads, TCRdb lists one entry per CDR3 protein and no DNA. Here the sample table reports about 380,000 distinct CDR3 sequences. Sequencing input: blood T cells: a sorted CD56 or NKG2C T cell subset, CD4+ or CD8+ T cells, or bulk PBMC T cells (not recorded which). These TCRs come from a man aged 18 to 69 in good health.

V and J are TRBV30 and TRBJ1-5; TCRdb's assignment of TRBD1 cannot be checked, as there is no DNA. CDR3 size: 14 residues. Germline V CDR1 and CDR2: GTSNPN, SVGIG (reference sequence). The CDR3 here is CAWSVGQGPQPQHF.

The CDR3 sequence: CSASLGYEYGYTF. The chain links TRBV20-1 to TRBJ1-2. CDR1 and CDR2 from the germline V gene are DFQATT and SNEGSKA (reference sequence). CDR3 length: 13 amino acids.

This chain uses TRBV12-3 or TRBV12-4 with TRBJ2-5. The CDR3 contains 15 residues. The chain's CDR3 is CASSPSGRIQETQYF.

The chain recombines TRBV7-9 with TRBJ2-5; absent DNA, TCRdb's TRBD2 call cannot be checked. The CDR3 loop spans 15 amino acids. CDR1 SEHNR and CDR2 FQNEAQ come from the germline V gene (reference sequence). The CDR3 protein is CASTGTIGVVETQYF.

The chain has TRBV10-2 and TRBJ2-1; absent DNA, TCRdb's TRBD2 call cannot be checked. CDR1 WSHSY and CDR2 SAAADI come from the germline V gene. CDR3 length equals 13 residues. The CDR3 region is CASLLAGAYEQFF.

The rearrangement links TRBV7-9 to TRBJ2-5; TCRdb returns TRBD1, unconfirmable since there is no DNA. The CDR3 spans 15 residues. Looked up from germline, CDR1 is SEHNR and CDR2 is FQNEAQ (reference sequence). The CDR3 here is CASSLRTAPQETQYF.

This sequence joins TRBV3-1 and TRBJ2-7. The CDR3 has 14 amino acids. Germline V lookup: CDR1 LGHDT, CDR2 YNNKEL (reference sequence). This chain's CDR3 is CASSQDLGVREQYF.

The genes are TRBV10-3 and TRBJ1-4; the TCRdb D gene call, TRBD1, has no DNA to confirm it. The germline CDR1 and CDR2 sequences are ENHRY and SYGVKD. The CDR3 runs to 15 residues. The CDR3 protein is CAISPRGGANEKLFF.

The gene calls are TRBV30 and TRBJ2-6. Germline values: CDR1 GTSNPN, CDR2 SVGIG (reference sequence). The CDR3 consists of 12 residues. CDR3 sequence reads: CAWVQGANVLTF.

The V and J genes are TRBV12-3 or TRBV12-4 and TRBJ1-5; the D call of TRBD1 rests on TCRdb alone, since no DNA is present to check it. The CDR3 loop spans 16 amino acids. CDR3 amino acids: CASSLGDRGSNQPQHF.

The chain employs TRBV5-6 and TRBJ2-3; TCRdb returns TRBD2, unconfirmable since there is no DNA. The CDR3 extends over 18 amino acids. CDR1 and CDR2 from the germline V gene are SGHDT and YYEEEE. The chain's CDR3 is CASSYRTSGGPVTDTQYF.

The chain has TRBV6-1 and TRBJ2-2; TCRdb's D call, TRBD1, is unchecked because there is no DNA. This CDR3 spans 15 amino acids. Germline assignment: CDR1 MNHNS and CDR2 SASEGT. Here the CDR3 reads CASRGRTGETGELFF.

The chain couples TRBV9 to TRBJ2-7; no DNA is available, so the TRBD2 call from TCRdb remains unchecked. The germline CDR1 and CDR2 sequences are SGDLS and YYNGEE. This CDR3 is 17 amino acids long. The CDR3 sequence is CASSVGPLAGGLVEQYF. The complete variable domain, with remaining parts taken from reference TRBV9 and TRBJ2-7, reads DSGVTQTPKHLITATGQRVTLRCSPRSGDLSVYWYQQSLDQGLQFLIQYYNGEERAKGNILERFSAQQFPDLHSELNLSSLELGDSALYFCASSVGPLAGGLVEQYFGPGTRLTVT.

The rearrangement uses TRBV20-1 and TRBJ2-1; checking the TCRdb D call of TRBD1 is not possible without DNA. The CDR3 runs to 12 residues. Germline CDR1 reads DFQATT; CDR2 reads SNEGSKA (reference sequence). The CDR3 protein is CSARSHPREQFF.